This T cell receptor (beta chain) was captured by sequencing in a study of T cells expressing NK-cell markers. Looked up from germline, CDR1 is DFQATT and CDR2 is SNEGSKA (reference sequence). This CDR3 is 18 amino acids long. Overall study results and limits: It remained uncertain whether the expanded NKG2C+ T cell clones were specific for HCMV antigens.

For this clonotype: Its antigen is unknown.

TCRdb re-analyzed the 5' RACE reads; it lists each CDR3 protein once, without DNA. Here the sample table reports a few hundred thousand distinct CDR3 sequences. The clonotype was recovered from a man aged 18-70 years in good health. The gene calls are TRBV20-1 and TRBJ2-1; the D gene TCRdb calls, TRBD2, cannot be checked with no DNA. What was sequenced was blood T cells: a sorted CD56 or NKG2C T cell subset, CD4+ or CD8+ T cells, or bulk PBMC T cells (not recorded which). The CDR3 is CSARDSTSGGPSYNEQFF.